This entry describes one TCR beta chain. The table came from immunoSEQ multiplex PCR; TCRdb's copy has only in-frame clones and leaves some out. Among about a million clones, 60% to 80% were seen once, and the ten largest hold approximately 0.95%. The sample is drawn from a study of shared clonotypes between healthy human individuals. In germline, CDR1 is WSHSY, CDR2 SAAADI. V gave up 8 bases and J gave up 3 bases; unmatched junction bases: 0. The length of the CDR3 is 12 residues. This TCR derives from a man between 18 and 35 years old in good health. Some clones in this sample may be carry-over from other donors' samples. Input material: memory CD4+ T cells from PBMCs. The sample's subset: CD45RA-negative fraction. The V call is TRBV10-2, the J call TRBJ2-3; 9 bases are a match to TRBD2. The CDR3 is CASAGGTDTQYF. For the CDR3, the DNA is TGCGCCAGCGCGGGGGGGACAGATACGCAGTATTTT.